The entry below gives a single T cell receptor beta chain sequence along with its context. This sample is part of a study of cytomegalovirus exposure and HLA in healthy donors. Produced via immunoSEQ multiplex PCR; TCRdb's table is partial and in-frame only. Here the sample spans about 150,000 clones, roughly nine tenths being singletons. The V gene's germline CDR1 is SEHNR and CDR2 FQNEAQ (reference sequence). CDR3 length: 14 residues. Trimming removed 0 bases from V and 5 bases from J, with 10 bases in between. The J gene is TRBJ1-1, the V gene TRBV7-9, with D uncertain. Sequenced input: PBMCs. The receptor was derived from a young woman in good health and CMV-seropositive. The CDR3: CASSLAVGGTEAFF. The CDR3 DNA follows: TGTGCCAGCAGCTTAGCGGTGGGAGGGACTGAAGCTTTCTTT.